The clone carrying this T cell receptor beta chain was seen many times. MiXCR was run by TCRdb on the 5' RACE reads, yielding one entry per CDR3 protein. The sample comprises 110,000 or so distinct CDR3 sequences, 9% to 14% of which are singletons, and 3% to 3.5% rests with the top ten. This specimen belongs to a study of early T cells in non-severe SARS-CoV-2 infection. The germline V and J ends were trimmed by 3 bases and 1 base, with 14 bases remaining between them. There are 16 residues in the CDR3. The sequence came from an adult who was a healthcare worker with PCR-confirmed SARS-CoV-2 infection or an uninfected control (not recorded which). Sequenced material: whole blood. V and J are TRBV12-3 or TRBV12-4 and TRBJ2-3, with D perhaps TRBD1 or TRBD2 (6 bases each). The CDR3 sequence is CASSFGGLTGTDTQYF. The CDR3 DNA reads TGTGCCAGCAGTTTTGGGGGGCTAACGGGCACAGATACGCAGTATTTT.